This T cell receptor beta chain is drawn from a study of beta chain features in type 1 diabetes (dated by TCRdb to 2016 to 2019). Turning to the overall study: Mean age, gender distribution, total cell number and subset yield did not differ between patients and healthy donors. The study compared the TCRB repertoires of sorted circulating CD4+ T cell subsets in recently diagnosed type 1 diabetes patients with those in matched healthy donors. Regulatory and stem cell-like memory subsets were obtained from only 8 patients and roughly 8 healthy donors, while naive and central memory subsets were obtained from all 30 or so donors. A total of 100 million to 110 million sorted cells were examined across all samples, and a strong correlation was observed between cell number per subset and RNA yield. General conclusions and limits of the study: Sequencing cDNA rather than genomic DNA could over-represent highly expressing activated cells, although activation and CD3 levels did not differ between groups. Naive, central memory and regulatory TCRB repertoires appeared more similar among patients than among healthy donors. PCR may preferentially amplify shorter templates, but because patient and control samples were amplified and corrected together, any resulting skew would affect both groups equally. Patients with type 1 diabetes made fewer insertions and deleted more nucleotides at VDJ recombination sites, implying thymic rearrangement abnormalities. Only small numbers of individuals were included in the HLA sub-analyses, which left unresolved whether HLA type had any influence on TCRB rearrangement. A moderate but significant shortening of TCRB CDR3 length was observed in type 1 diabetes patients in all four CD4+ subsets.

V gives up 3 bases and J gives up 0 bases, and the segment between their germline ends measures 12 bases. CDR1 SEHNR and CDR2 FQNEAQ were looked up in the germline V gene (reference sequence). From the cysteine up to the phenylalanine, the CDR3 has a length of 15 residues. Here the CDR3 DNA is all that survives: 45 bases in frame from base 1. Each donor gave one peripheral blood draw, around 100 mL on average, collected into heparinised tubes. A BD FACSAria II was used to sort naive, central memory, regulatory and stem cell-like memory CD4+ T cells with a panel that included CD45RO, CCR7, CD25, CD127, CD95 and CD27. Purity was above 98% for every sorted population. PBMCs were isolated right away by Lymphoprep density gradient centrifugation and were stained directly, without culture. So that batch effects would be minimized, each experiment stained and sorted samples in pairs, pairing one healthy donor with one patient.

The entire amount of isolated RNA was reverse transcribed using the High Capacity cDNA Reverse Transcription Kit, so the sequenced TCRB transcripts were expressed ones. Deep immunoSEQ sequencing was performed on naive, central memory and regulatory T cell samples, with an average of roughly 3.5 million total reads per sample. Sorted cells were lysed in RLT buffer and RNA was extracted with DNase-treated RNeasy Micro or Mini kits, depending on cell number. Each cell subset was processed on its own to prevent cross-contamination, while patient and healthy donor samples were processed together. Using the immunoSEQ multiplex PCR, TCRB sequences were amplified from cDNA into 87-bp fragments spanning the CDR3 region. Sequencing of the amplicons was done on the Illumina HiSeq platform. In the paper's pipeline: Synthetic template baselines were used to correct PCR bias computationally, reads within Hamming distance 2 were collapsed, and singletons that could not be merged were discarded. Reads were aligned against IMGT so that V, D and J genes, CDR3 length and insertions or deletions at six rearrangement sites could be assigned. Within each subset, clonotype counts were normalized to sorted cell number, and only after that were true diversity and Gini coefficients computed with the tcR R package. Repertoire sharing was quantified using the overlap coefficient calculated on TCRB nucleotide sequences. Imported from immuneACCESS, the table was reduced by TCRdb to in-frame sequences with V and J called. These copies leave out some clones; in studies compared against another copy, an unresolved V gene accounts for under half, and the cause of the remainder is not known. That table furnishes V, J and clone size, whereas the DNA furnished D and trimming. The sample table shows approximately 70,000 clones, and about 48% are seen once. The ten largest make up roughly 0.65% of the sample.

The sample holds a few counts of this clone. The antigen it binds to is not known. Nothing much larger sits one base from this clone, and base qualities are not available. The sequencing sample was made of central memory CD4+ T cells from blood. The chain is encoded by TRBV7-9 joined to TRBJ2-7; D gene: possibly TRBD1, on 6 matching bases. This sequence originates from a man under 40 with type 1 diabetes. The encoded CDR3 is CASSFVVGGSYEQYF. The DNA sequence follows: TGTGCCAGCAGCTTTGTCGTAGGGGGCTCCTACGAGCAGTACTTC.